Below, 27 T cell receptor beta chains from the same sample are listed, as sequenced in a study of blood T cell repertoires in COVID-19. TCRdb's copy holds only in-frame clones and misses some; the assay was immunoSEQ multiplex PCR. This sample has about 130,000 clones, with about 80% found just once. Sequencing input: peripheral blood. The receptor set was obtained from a man aged 40-49 years with active or convalescent COVID-19.

V gene TRBV3-1 (or the pseudogene TRBV3-2) combines with J gene TRBJ2-1; no definite D call. The germline gives CDR1 LGHDT, CDR2 YNNKEL (reference sequence). The CDR3 runs to 13 residues. Deletions cut 5 bases from V and 7 bases from J, with 12 bases between. Here the CDR3 DNA reads TGTGCCAGCAGCTCTAGTTCGCTAAATGAGCAGTTCTTC. It specifies CASSSSSLNEQFF.

The V and J genes are TRBV29-1 and TRBJ2-5; D may be TRBD1 (6 bases). The CDR3 contains 16 residues. Germline values: CDR1 SQVTM, CDR2 ANQGSEA. The V and J ends lost 8 bases and 4 bases respectively, with 26 bases between them. The CDR3 spells CSFGGSGPSTPETQYF. CDR3 nucleotide sequence: TGCAGCTTTGGGGGCTCGGGTCCTTCAACCCCAGAGACCCAGTACTTC.

This rearrangement joins TRBV27 to TRBJ2-7; a weak D match, TRBD2 (6 bases). V was trimmed by 6 bases and J by 1 base, leaving 7 bases between them. Germline CDR1 reads MNHEY; CDR2 reads SMNVEV (reference sequence). The CDR3 covers 12 residues. The CDR3 DNA reads TGTGCCAGCAGGCGGGGTTCCTACGAGCAGTACTTC. Translated: CASRRGSYEQYF.

J is TRBJ2-5 and V is TRBV1; TRBD1 is the table's D call and was not checked against the DNA. TRBV1 is recorded as a pseudogene. The CDR3 runs to 19 residues. The CDR3 bases are TGCACCAGCAGCCAAACGGGACAGTCTAGACGAGGGCCCCAAGAGACCCAGTACTTC. Translated: CTSSQTGQSRRGPQETQYF.

This clone occurred a few times. J is TRBJ2-2 and V is TRBV5-1, with TRBD1 matching over 8 bases. The germline V gene has CDR1 SGHRS and CDR2 YFSETQ. The trim removed 2 bases at V and 4 bases at J, leaving 1 base unmatched. The CDR3 covers 14 residues. The CDR3 here is CASSLQGGTGELFF. As DNA, the CDR3 is TGCGCCAGCAGCTTACAGGGGGGCACCGGGGAGCTGTTTTTT.

The J gene is TRBJ2-5, the V gene TRBV5-8; 8 positions agree with TRBD1. Trimming at V came to 1 base and at J to 5 bases, leaving 7 bases not matched to a gene. Germline V gene sequence: CDR1 SGHTS, CDR2 YDEGEE. The length of the CDR3 is 15 residues. The CDR3 here is CASSLWTGLRETQYF. CDR3 nucleotides: TGTGCCAGCAGCTTGTGGACAGGGCTACGCGAGACCCAGTACTTC.

V usage is TRBV27 and J usage is TRBJ2-3; 8 bases match TRBD1. V shed 7 bases and J 4 bases; nucleotides not matched to a gene: 4. CDR3 size: 13 residues. Germline V lookup: CDR1 MNHEY, CDR2 SMNVEV (reference sequence). DNA of the CDR3: TGTGCCAGCAATCCGACAGGGGCAGATACGCAGTATTTT. Translated, it gives CASNPTGADTQYF.

This clone showed up just a few times. This rearrangement joins TRBV6-2 or TRBV6-3 to TRBJ2-7, with TRBD1 matching over 11 bases. After removal of 5 bases from V and 7 bases from J, the junction contained 10 bases not matched to a gene. The V gene's germline CDR1 is MNHEY and CDR2 SVGEGT. The CDR3 extends over 15 amino acids. The CDR3 loop reads CASSLPGQGAGEQYF. CDR3 in DNA: TGTGCCAGCAGTCTTCCCGGACAGGGGGCAGGGGAGCAGTACTTC.

This chain uses TRBV7-2 with TRBJ1-5; D is possibly TRBD1 (6 bases). CDR3 length: 15 residues. V was pared by 4 bases and J by 4 bases, with 14 bases between. CDR1 and CDR2 (germline): SGHTA, FQGNSA. The CDR3 reads CASSSGAGGNQPQHF. The CDR3 region has the DNA TGTGCCAGCAGCTCGGGGGCGGGGGGTAATCAGCCCCAGCATTTT.

The J gene is TRBJ2-5, the V gene TRBV5-1, with 9 bases aligning to TRBD2. Germline assignment: CDR1 SGHRS and CDR2 YFSETQ. The CDR3 is 15 residues long. V dropped 5 bases and J dropped 4; count of bases not matched to a gene: 9. The CDR3 protein is CASSSLAGLRETQYF. The CDR3 DNA reads TGCGCCAGCAGTTCCCTAGCGGGACTCAGAGAGACCCAGTACTTC.

The chain employs TRBV3-1 (or the pseudogene TRBV3-2) and TRBJ2-1; 7 nucleotides line up with TRBD1. The CDR3 consists of 15 residues. Germline CDR1 reads LGHDT; CDR2 reads YNNKEL (reference sequence). V shed 4 bases, J shed 8 bases, and the junction held 11 bases outside the gene matches. CDR3 residues: CASSLEGAPWDEQFF. The DNA for the CDR3 is TGTGCCAGCAGCCTCGAGGGGGCGCCCTGGGATGAGCAGTTCTTC.

The chain is built from TRBV6-1 and TRBJ1-2; the match to TRBD1 covers 9 bases. With V trimmed by 2 bases and J by 7 bases, 5 bases remained unmatched. Germline CDR1 and CDR2: MNHNS and SASEGT. The CDR3 runs to 14 residues. The CDR3: CASSEFGTGTGYTF. CDR3 bases: TGTGCCAGCAGTGAATTTGGGACAGGGACTGGCTACACCTTC.

This chain links TRBV19 with TRBJ2-2; 7 bases fit TRBD2. This CDR3 region has 17 residues. The germline V gene encodes CDR1 LNHDA and CDR2 SQIVND (reference sequence). V shed 6 bases, J shed 4 bases, and the junction held 14 bases outside the gene matches. The CDR3 is CASSPSWGGVSTGELFF. DNA of the CDR3: TGTGCCAGTAGCCCTTCTTGGGGGGGGGTGAGCACCGGGGAGCTGTTTTTT.

The chain uses TRBV4-2 and TRBJ2-1; TRBD2 matches 10 bases. The V gene end was trimmed by 3 bases and the J gene end by 6 bases; junction bases not matched to a gene: 8. CDR3 length: 16 residues. Germline assignment: CDR1 LGHNA and CDR2 YNFKEQ. CDR3 nucleotides: TGTGCCAGCAGCCAGCTAAGCGGGGGGGCCGGCAATGAGCAGTTCTTC. Residues: CASSQLSGGAGNEQFF.

The V call is TRBV7-9, the J call TRBJ2-5, with D possibly matching TRBD2 (5 bases). V lost 1 base and J lost 5, with 14 bases in between. CDR3 length equals 15 residues. Germline lookup yields CDR1 SEHNR and CDR2 FQNEAQ (reference sequence). Here the CDR3 reads CASSLVMGDGETQYF. In DNA, the CDR3 is TGTGCCAGCAGCTTAGTTATGGGAGATGGCGAGACCCAGTACTTC.

This chain joins TRBV9 and TRBJ2-1, with D maybe TRBD2 (7 bases). Germline V gives CDR1 SGDLS, CDR2 YYNGEE. V was shortened by 2 bases and J by 9 bases, with 15 bases between the two germline ends. The CDR3 has 14 residues. CDR3 sequence (DNA): TGTGCCAGCAGCGTGGGGGGGCATAAAGGTGAGCAGTTCTTC. The encoded protein is CASSVGGHKGEQFF.

V usage is TRBV20-1 and J usage is TRBJ1-2; TRBD1 aligns across 7 bases. Germline loops: CDR1 DFQATT, CDR2 SNEGSKA (reference sequence). CDR3 size: 14 residues. The V segment lost 3 bases and the J segment 5 bases; nucleotides outside the gene matches: 9. CDR3 sequence: CSASVTGVWYGYTF. CDR3 DNA sequence: TGCAGTGCTAGTGTAACAGGGGTCTGGTATGGCTACACCTTC.

The chain is built from TRBV2 and TRBJ1-2; D unclear. V was shortened by 7 bases and J by 7 bases, with 13 bases between the two germline ends. Germline V gene lookup returns CDR1 SNHLY and CDR2 FYNNEI. This CDR3 contains 12 residues. CDR3 residues: CASIRSGFGYTF. The CDR3, as DNA: TGTGCCAGCATAAGGTCCGGGTTTGGCTACACCTTC.

The chain has TRBV7-2 and TRBJ2-2, with D tentatively TRBD2 (6 bases). The germline CDR1 and CDR2 sequences are SGHTA and FQGNSA. Trimming stripped 1 base from V and 4 bases from J, with 13 bases between. CDR3 length: 16 residues. CDR3 sequence: CASSLGRVWGTGELFF. DNA of the CDR3: TGTGCCAGCAGCTTAGGGAGGGTTTGGGGCACCGGGGAGCTGTTTTTT.

This rearrangement joins TRBV27 to TRBJ2-2; D might be TRBD1 (5 bases). Trimming shortened V by 6 bases and J by 5 bases, and 16 bases separated the two germline ends. From germline, CDR1 is MNHEY and CDR2 SMNVEV (reference sequence). The CDR3 extends over 15 amino acids. CDR3 bases: TGTGCCAGCAGCAAAGAAGGACACGGGACCGGGGAGCTGTTTTTT. Residues: CASSKEGHGTGELFF.

V is TRBV5-4 and J is TRBJ2-7; 15 positions match TRBD2. The length of the CDR3 is 15 residues. Germline CDR1 and CDR2: SGHNT and YYREEE (reference sequence). V was clipped by 0 bases and J by 6 bases; unmatched bases: 1. The CDR3 DNA reads as TGTGCCAGCAGCTTGGAGGGACTAGCGGGAGGCGAGCAGTACTTC. This codes for CASSLEGLAGGEQYF.

The V gene is TRBV5-1, the J gene TRBJ2-7, with TRBD2 identical over 7 bases. From germline, CDR1 is SGHRS and CDR2 YFSETQ. There are 14 residues in the CDR3. J lost 7 bases, V lost 1 base, and 8 bases had no gene match. The DNA of the CDR3 is TGCGCCAGCAGCTTGCAGGCGGGAGTAGAGGAGCAGTACTTC. Its protein is CASSLQAGVEEQYF.

The V and J genes are TRBV7-3 and TRBJ2-6; 7 nucleotides line up with TRBD1. The CDR3 runs to 22 residues. Looked up from germline, CDR1 is SGHTA and CDR2 is FQGTGA. J was trimmed by 3 bases and V by 5 bases; bases with no gene match: 25. The CDR3 DNA follows: TGTGCCAGCAGCCCTCAAGGGGGCCGGGGCAGGGAAGAAGTCTTTGGGGCCAACGTCCTGACTTTC. Protein sequence: CASSPQGGRGREEVFGANVLTF.

The chain has TRBV7-3 and TRBJ2-7; TRBD2 is a possible D gene (6 bases). The CDR3 consists of 14 residues. V lost 3 bases, J lost 5 bases, and 14 bases lay in between. Germline CDR1 is SGHTA and CDR2 is FQGTGA. CDR3 bases: TGTGCCAGCAGCTTCGGGGGTCAACTCCACGAGCAGTACTTC. This encodes CASSFGGQLHEQYF.

The V and J genes are TRBV5-6 and TRBJ1-2, with D perhaps TRBD1 (6 bases). V lost 5 bases and J lost 2, with 13 bases in between. The CDR3 has 14 residues. Germline CDR1 reads SGHDT; CDR2 reads YYEEEE. The DNA for the CDR3 is TGTGCCAGCAGTCCAGGGGCGCGCAACTATGGCTACACCTTC. Its translation is CASSPGARNYGYTF.

V and J are TRBV4-2 and TRBJ1-6; 10 nucleotides line up with TRBD1. Unmatched junction bases numbered 15, after V lost 6 bases and J lost 7 bases. The CDR3 extends over 18 amino acids. Germline V gene lookup returns CDR1 LGHNA and CDR2 YNFKEQ. CDR3 bases: TGTGCCAGCAGTCGTCGAGGCCCCGGGACAGGGGACAATTCACCCCTCCACTTT. It codes for CASSRRGPGTGDNSPLHF.

This clone was counted a single time. The chain combines TRBV2 with TRBJ1-5; 8 bases align to TRBD1. V was pared by 8 bases and J by 6 bases, with 6 bases of the junction left unmatched. Germline V gene lookup returns CDR1 SNHLY and CDR2 FYNNEI. The CDR3 spans 13 residues. This CDR3 reads CASDRTGSQPQHF. The CDR3 DNA sequence: TGTGCCAGCGACCGGACAGGGAGTCAGCCCCAGCATTTT. Full variable domain (rest looked up from reference TRBV2 and TRBJ1-5): EPEVTQTPSHQVTQMGQEVILRCVPISNHLYFYWYRQILGQKVEFLVSFYNNEISEKSEIFDDQFSVERPDGSNFTLKIRSTKLEDSAMYFCASDRTGSQPQHFGDGTRLSIL.